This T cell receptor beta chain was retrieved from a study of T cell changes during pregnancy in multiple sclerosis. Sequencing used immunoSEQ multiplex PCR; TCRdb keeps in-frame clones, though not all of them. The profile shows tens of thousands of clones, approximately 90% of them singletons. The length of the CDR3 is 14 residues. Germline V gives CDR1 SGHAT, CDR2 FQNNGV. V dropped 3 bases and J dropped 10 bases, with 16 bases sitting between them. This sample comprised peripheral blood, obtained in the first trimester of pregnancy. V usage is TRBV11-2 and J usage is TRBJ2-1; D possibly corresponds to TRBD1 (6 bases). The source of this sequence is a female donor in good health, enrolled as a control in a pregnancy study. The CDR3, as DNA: TGTGCCAGCAGCTTGGCCTTCAGGGGATCCGAGCAGTTCTTC. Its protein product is CASSLAFRGSEQFF.